These T cell receptor beta chains were read from a single sample in a study of PD-L1 blockade in urothelial cancer. Generated by immunoSEQ multiplex PCR, the TCRdb table keeps only in-frame clones and is missing some. The table includes about 24,000 clones, approximately 88% detected once. Sequenced here: PBMCs, sampled around atezolizumab (anti-PD-L1) treatment. The receptors shown here come from a man aged 50 to 60 with urothelial cancer. Each CDR3 is given with its conserved first and last residue. A D gene is named only where the DNA matches it firmly. Clone size appears in some rows only: once, few, many, or a class for an expanded clone.

D: TRBD1
V: TRBV4-1
J: TRBJ1-6
size: -
DNA: TGCGCCAGCAGCACCCAAACAGGGGTGGAAAATTCACCCCTCCACTTT
CDR3: CASSTQTGVENSPLHF

D: TRBD1
V: TRBV11-2
J: TRBJ1-4
size: once
DNA: TGTGCCAGCAGCTCGTACAGGGGGCGGGATGAAAAACTGTTTTTT
CDR3: CASSSYRGRDEKLFF

D: TRBD1
V: TRBV11-2
J: TRBJ2-5
size: -
DNA: TGTGCCAGCAGCTCATCAACCGGGACAGGGGGCCAGTACTTC
CDR3: CASSSSTGTGGQYF

D: TRBD1
V: TRBV10-1
J: TRBJ1-5
size: -
DNA: TGCGCCAGCAGTAACGACAGGGGGCCGCATCAGCCCCAGCATTTT
CDR3: CASSNDRGPHQPQHF

D: TRBD2
V: TRBV12-5
J: TRBJ2-3
size: once
DNA: TGTGCTAGTGCCGTAGCGGGAGGGCCAGATACGCAGTATTTT
CDR3: CASAVAGGPDTQYF

D: -
V: TRBV27
J: TRBJ1-1
size: -
DNA: TGTGCCAGCAGTTTCGAGTCGAGGAACACTGAAGCTTTCTTT
CDR3: CASSFESRNTEAFF

D: TRBD2
V: TRBV4-2
J: TRBJ2-1
size: -
DNA: TGTGCCAGCAGCCAAGGGCTAGCGGGGGGGCGATTGAATCTCAATGAGCAGTTCTTC
CDR3: CASSQGLAGGRLNLNEQFF

D: TRBD2
V: TRBV29-1
J: TRBJ2-5
size: -
DNA: TGCAGCGTTGCGGGGGGAGGTCGGGAGACCCAGTACTTC
CDR3: CSVAGGGRETQYF

D: -
V: TRBV9
J: TRBJ2-7
size: -
DNA: TGTGCCAGCAGCCCCAGGGGTCATCCATGGGACGAGCAGTACTTC
CDR3: CASSPRGHPWDEQYF

D: TRBD1
V: TRBV7-2
J: TRBJ1-1
size: -
DNA: TGTGCCAGCAGCGCCCGACAGGGGGGTGAAGCTTTCTTT
CDR3: CASSARQGGEAFF

D: TRBD1
V: TRBV5-1
J: TRBJ1-1
size: -
DNA: TGCGCCAGCAGCTTCCAGGGGGGCACTGAAGCTTTCTTT
CDR3: CASSFQGGTEAFF

D: TRBD2
V: TRBV14
J: TRBJ2-3
size: -
DNA: TGTGCCAGCAGCCATAGGACTAGCGGGTTTCCCACAGATACGCAGTATTTT
CDR3: CASSHRTSGFPTDTQYF

D: -
V: TRBV19
J: TRBJ1-2
size: -
DNA: TGTGCCTCCCGAGACAGGAACTATGGCTACACCTTC
CDR3: CASRDRNYGYTF

D: TRBD1
V: TRBV30
J: TRBJ1-2
size: -
DNA: TGTGCCTGGAGTTTTACAGGGGGCAATGGCTACACCTTC
CDR3: CAWSFTGGNGYTF

D: -
V: TRBV5-6
J: TRBJ2-2
size: few
DNA: TGTGCCAGCAGCCCGGACTGGAACACCGGGGAGCTGTTTTTT
CDR3: CASSPDWNTGELFF

D: -
V: TRBV30
J: TRBJ2-2
size: -
DNA: TGTGCCTGGACCATAGCTAGGACCGGGGAGCTGTTTTTT
CDR3: CAWTIARTGELFF

D: -
V: TRBV5-1
J: TRBJ2-1
size: -
DNA: TGCGCCAGCAGCGTGGGCGGGTTCAGCTCCTACAATGAGCAGTTCTTC
CDR3: CASSVGGFSSYNEQFF

D: TRBD1
V: TRBV18
J: TRBJ2-1
size: once
DNA: TGTGCCAGCTCACCGATTCCCACGGGACAGGGCTACAATGAGCAGTTCTTC
CDR3: CASSPIPTGQGYNEQFF

D: TRBD2
V: TRBV28
J: TRBJ2-5
size: -
DNA: TGTGCCAGCAGTACCCCCTCCTTACGGCGGGGGAGGGGGACCCAGTACTTC
CDR3: CASSTPSLRRGRGTQYF

D: TRBD1
V: TRBV30
J: TRBJ2-7
size: -
DNA: TGTGCCTTACAGGGGGCGTCCTACGAGCAGTACTTC
CDR3: CALQGASYEQYF

D: TRBD2
V: TRBV19
J: TRBJ2-7
size: -
DNA: TGTGCCAGTAGAAATGCTAGCGGGAGCAGGTACGAGCAGTACTTC
CDR3: CASRNASGSRYEQYF

D: TRBD2
V: TRBV29-1
J: TRBJ2-1
size: -
DNA: TGCAGCGTTGAACCCCTAGCGGGGGTTCTCAATGAGCAGTTCTTC
CDR3: CSVEPLAGVLNEQFF

D: -
V: TRBV7-9
J: TRBJ2-2
size: -
DNA: TGTGCCAGCAGCCCCAACCCAGTCACGAACACCGGGGAGCTGTTTTTT
CDR3: CASSPNPVTNTGELFF

D: TRBD1
V: TRBV29-1
J: TRBJ1-1
size: -
DNA: TGCAGCGTCGAAGGGGACAGAGAACGGACTGAAGCTTTCTTT
CDR3: CSVEGDRERTEAFF

D: -
V: TRBV30
J: TRBJ1-1
size: -
DNA: TGTGCCTGGAGTGTAGGCGGAGGCAACACTGAAGCTTTCTTT
CDR3: CAWSVGGGNTEAFF

D: TRBD2
V: TRBV14
J: TRBJ2-3
size: -
DNA: TGTGCCAGCAGCTTCCTAGCGGGAAGAACAGATACGCAGTATTTT
CDR3: CASSFLAGRTDTQYF

D: TRBD1
V: TRBV7-2
J: TRBJ2-6
size: -
DNA: TGTGCCAGCAGCAAGCGGACAGGGGGTGGTGGGGCCAACGTCCTGACTTTC
CDR3: CASSKRTGGGGANVLTF

D: -
V: TRBV5-4
J: TRBJ1-2
size: -
DNA: TGTGCCAGCAGCTTGGGGGGGACAAACCTTAACTATGGCTACACCTTC
CDR3: CASSLGGTNLNYGYTF

D: TRBD2
V: TRBV27
J: TRBJ2-1
size: -
DNA: TGTGCCAGCAGTTTATGGCGGGAGAGGAGGCCTGGAAGATACAATGAGCAGTTCTTC
CDR3: CASSLWRERRPGRYNEQFF

D: TRBD2
V: TRBV10-1
J: TRBJ2-1
size: -
DNA: TGCGCCAGCAGTGGGACAGAGGGGGCCCCTGGACTAGCGCAAAATGAGCAGTTCTTC
CDR3: CASSGTEGAPGLAQNEQFF

D: -
V: TRBV29-1
J: TRBJ2-7
size: once
DNA: TGCAGCGTTGAAGATCCGGACGAGCAGTACTTC
CDR3: CSVEDPDEQYF

D: TRBD1
V: TRBV6-5
J: TRBJ2-5
size: -
DNA: TGTGCCAGCAGTTACTCGGGACAGGGGGCCGGTGAGACCCAGTACTTC
CDR3: CASSYSGQGAGETQYF

D: TRBD1
V: TRBV18
J: TRBJ1-2
size: -
DNA: TGTGCCAGCTCACCCGGGACAGATCACTATGGCTACACCTTC
CDR3: CASSPGTDHYGYTF

D: -
V: TRBV6-5
J: TRBJ2-7
size: few
DNA: TGTGCCAGCAGTTACACCGACAGTGATGGATACGAGCAGTACTTC
CDR3: CASSYTDSDGYEQYF

D: -
V: TRBV10-3
J: TRBJ2-2
size: -
DNA: TGTGCCATAAACGGAGAGGGAAAGAACACCGGGGAGCTGTTTTTT
CDR3: CAINGEGKNTGELFF

D: TRBD2
V: TRBV10-3
J: TRBJ2-1
size: once
DNA: TGTGCCATCAGTGAGAAACTAAGGCTAGCGGGGAATAACAATGAGCAGTTCTTC
CDR3: CAISEKLRLAGNNNEQFF

D: -
V: TRBV21-1
J: TRBJ1-5
size: -
DNA: TGTGCCAGCAGCAAAGCCCGAGGACAGGCCGCTAAGTTTAGCAATCAGCCCCAGCATTTT
CDR3: CASSKARGQAAKFSNQPQHF

D: -
V: TRBV7-3
J: TRBJ2-3
size: -
DNA: TGTGCCAGCAGCGCTGGTCAGGGGGGAACAGATACGCAGTATTTT
CDR3: CASSAGQGGTDTQYF

D: -
V: TRBV19
J: TRBJ2-2
size: -
DNA: TGTGCCAGTCGCCCAGGGTTCGGGGAGCTGTTTTTT
CDR3: CASRPGFGELFF

D: TRBD2
V: TRBV7-2
J: TRBJ2-7
size: -
DNA: TGTGCCAGCAGCTTAGTTAGTGGAACTAGCGGGAGTCTGTACTTC
CDR3: CASSLVSGTSGSLYF

D: -
V: TRBV5-1
J: TRBJ2-1
size: few
DNA: TGCGCCAGCAGCTTTGGAGGGGGCGAGCAGTTCTTC
CDR3: CASSFGGGEQFF

D: TRBD1
V: TRBV5-6
J: TRBJ2-3
size: -
DNA: TGTGCCAGCAGCGGGGGGATGGACAGGGTAGAAATCACAGATACGCAGTATTTT
CDR3: CASSGGMDRVEITDTQYF

D: TRBD1
V: TRBV7-6
J: TRBJ2-2
size: -
DNA: TGTGCCAGCAGCTCAGGGGGACAAAACACCGGGGAGCTGTTTTTT
CDR3: CASSSGGQNTGELFF

D: -
V: TRBV19
J: TRBJ2-7
size: -
DNA: TGTGCCAGTAGTATCGGGACATCCTACGACGAGCAGTACTTC
CDR3: CASSIGTSYDEQYF

D: -
V: TRBV4-3
J: TRBJ2-5
size: -
DNA: TGCGCCAGCAGCCAAAGCGGATCCGGGACCCAGTACTTC
CDR3: CASSQSGSGTQYF

D: TRBD2
V: TRBV18
J: TRBJ2-1
size: -
DNA: TGTGCCAGCTCAAACCCGGGACTAGCGCGTTATTATGAGCAGTTCTTC
CDR3: CASSNPGLARYYEQFF

D: -
V: TRBV7-6
J: TRBJ2-5
size: -
DNA: TGTGCCAGCAGCTCCCTAGGGGGGGCCCAGTACTTC
CDR3: CASSSLGGAQYF

D: -
V: TRBV16
J: TRBJ1-2
size: -
DNA: TGTGCCAGCAGCCAATCGGTCACAGGAGCTAACTATGGCTACACCTTC
CDR3: CASSQSVTGANYGYTF

D: TRBD1
V: TRBV30
J: TRBJ2-5
size: -
DNA: TGTGCCCGGACGAGGGGGCAGGGGCAAGAGACCCAGTACTTC
CDR3: CARTRGQGQETQYF

D: -
V: TRBV7-9
J: TRBJ2-7
size: -
DNA: TGTGCCAGCAGCTTAGCCGGCGGTTTAATCTTCGAGCAGTACTTC
CDR3: CASSLAGGLIFEQYF

D: -
V: TRBV5-5
J: TRBJ1-2
size: once
DNA: TGTGCCAGCAGCTTGGGGCAGCGAACTAACTATGGCTACACCTTC
CDR3: CASSLGQRTNYGYTF

D: TRBD2
V: TRBV18
J: TRBJ2-3
size: -
DNA: TGTGCCAGCTCACCCCTATCCCCAGCGGGAAGGACAGATACGCAGTATTTT
CDR3: CASSPLSPAGRTDTQYF

D: -
V: TRBV11-2
J: TRBJ2-4
size: -
DNA: TGTGCCAGCAGCTTAGATCCGGGACACCCCTTTCTGAAATTC
CDR3: CASSLDPGHPFLKF

D: TRBD1
V: TRBV7-9
J: TRBJ2-7
size: -
DNA: TGTGCCAGCAGCGGCCGGGACAGCAAGGTCTACGAGCAGTACTTC
CDR3: CASSGRDSKVYEQYF

D: TRBD2
V: TRBV6-4
J: TRBJ2-3
size: -
DNA: TGTGCCAGCAGCCCTAGCGGGGGGGAAGCAGATACGCAGTATTTT
CDR3: CASSPSGGEADTQYF

D: TRBD1
V: TRBV5-1
J: TRBJ2-2
size: -
DNA: TGCGCCAGCAGCGCACCGGGACAGGGGAACACCGGGGAGCTGTTTTTT
CDR3: CASSAPGQGNTGELFF

D: TRBD1
V: TRBV19
J: TRBJ2-1
size: -
DNA: TGTGCCAGTAGTATAGTCGAACAGGGGGCCGGTGAGCAGTTCTTC
CDR3: CASSIVEQGAGEQFF